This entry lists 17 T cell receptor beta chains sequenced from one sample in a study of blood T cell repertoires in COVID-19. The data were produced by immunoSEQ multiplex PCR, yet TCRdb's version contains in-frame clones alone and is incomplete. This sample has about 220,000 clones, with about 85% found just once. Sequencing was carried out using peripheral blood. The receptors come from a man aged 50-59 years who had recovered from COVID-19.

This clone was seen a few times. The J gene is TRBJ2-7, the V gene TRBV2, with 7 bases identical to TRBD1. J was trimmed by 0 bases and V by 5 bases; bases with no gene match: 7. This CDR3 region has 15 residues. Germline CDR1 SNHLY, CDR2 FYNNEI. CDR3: CASSLGQVNSYEQYF. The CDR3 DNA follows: TGTGCCAGCAGTCTTGGACAGGTCAACTCCTACGAGCAGTACTTC.

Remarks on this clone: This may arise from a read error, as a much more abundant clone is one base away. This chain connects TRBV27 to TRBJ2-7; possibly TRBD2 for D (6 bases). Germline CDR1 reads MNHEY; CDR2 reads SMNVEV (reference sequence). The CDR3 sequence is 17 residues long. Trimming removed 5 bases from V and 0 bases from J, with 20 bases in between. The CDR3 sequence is CASSRAPGAEGSYEQYF. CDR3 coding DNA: TGTGCCAGCAGTCGAGCTCCGGGAGCGGAGGGCTCCTACGAGCAGTACTTC.

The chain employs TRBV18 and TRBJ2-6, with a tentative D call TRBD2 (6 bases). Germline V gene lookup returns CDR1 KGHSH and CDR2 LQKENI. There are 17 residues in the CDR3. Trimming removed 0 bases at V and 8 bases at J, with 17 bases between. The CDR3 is CASSPPSRLGGTNVLTF. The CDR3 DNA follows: TGTGCCAGCTCACCACCGAGCCGACTAGGAGGTACCAACGTCCTGACTTTC.

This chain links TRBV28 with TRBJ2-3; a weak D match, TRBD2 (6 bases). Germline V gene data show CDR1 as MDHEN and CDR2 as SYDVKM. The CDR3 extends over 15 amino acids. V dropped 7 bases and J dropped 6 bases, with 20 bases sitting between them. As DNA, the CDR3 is TGTGCCAGCACCGGGGGACGGTTAGGAGCGGATACGCAGTATTTT. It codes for CASTGGRLGADTQYF.

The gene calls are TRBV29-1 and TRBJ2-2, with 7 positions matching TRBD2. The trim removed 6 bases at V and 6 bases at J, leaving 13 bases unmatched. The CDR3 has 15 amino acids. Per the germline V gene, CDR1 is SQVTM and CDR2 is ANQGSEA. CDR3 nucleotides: TGCAGCGTGTCCGGGACTATTTGGGGGGCCGGGGAGCTGTTTTTT. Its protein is CSVSGTIWGAGELFF.

The CDR3 is CASSLRTGSGANVLTF. In DNA, the CDR3 is TGTGCCAGCAGCTTGAGGACAGGGTCTGGGGCCAACGTCCTGACTTTC. This sequence joins TRBV5-6 and TRBJ2-6; 8 bases map to TRBD1. Germline-derived CDR1 and CDR2 are SGHDT and YYEEEE. Trimming removed 1 base from V and 1 base from J; junction bases left unmatched: 1. This CDR3 region has 16 residues.

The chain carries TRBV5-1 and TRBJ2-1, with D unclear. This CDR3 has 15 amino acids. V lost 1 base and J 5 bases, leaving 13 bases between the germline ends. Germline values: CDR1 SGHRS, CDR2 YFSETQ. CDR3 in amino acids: CASSLFVTKDNEQFF. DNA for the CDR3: TGCGCCAGCAGCTTGTTTGTGACAAAAGACAATGAGCAGTTCTTC.

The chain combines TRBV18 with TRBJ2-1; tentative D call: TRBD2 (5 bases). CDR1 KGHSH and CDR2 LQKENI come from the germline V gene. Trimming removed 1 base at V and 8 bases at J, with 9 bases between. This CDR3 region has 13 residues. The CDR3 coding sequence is TGTGCCAGCTCACCACAATTGGGAGATGAGCAGTTCTTC. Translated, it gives CASSPQLGDEQFF.

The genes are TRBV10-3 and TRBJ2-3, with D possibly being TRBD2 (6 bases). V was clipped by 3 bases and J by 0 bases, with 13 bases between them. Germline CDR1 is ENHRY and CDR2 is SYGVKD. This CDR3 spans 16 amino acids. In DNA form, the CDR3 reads TGTGCCATCAGTGAAAAGGGCGGGATTAGCACAGATACGCAGTATTTT. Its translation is CAISEKGGISTDTQYF.

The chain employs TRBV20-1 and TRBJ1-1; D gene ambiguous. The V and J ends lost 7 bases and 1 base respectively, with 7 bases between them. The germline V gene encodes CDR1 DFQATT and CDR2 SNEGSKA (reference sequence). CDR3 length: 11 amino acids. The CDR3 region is CSVAGNTEAFF. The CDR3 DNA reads TGCAGTGTGGCGGGGAACACTGAAGCTTTCTTT.

The CDR3 here is CASSFAQGFGYGYTF. Here the CDR3 DNA reads TGTGCCAGCAGTTTCGCACAGGGGTTCGGCTATGGCTACACCTTC. The chain joins TRBV5-4 to TRBJ1-2; 7 nucleotides align to TRBD1. The CDR3 runs to 15 residues. CDR1 SGHNT and CDR2 YYREEE come from the germline V gene (reference sequence). Losses at the gene ends were 5 bases for V and 4 bases for J; bases not matched to a gene: 11.

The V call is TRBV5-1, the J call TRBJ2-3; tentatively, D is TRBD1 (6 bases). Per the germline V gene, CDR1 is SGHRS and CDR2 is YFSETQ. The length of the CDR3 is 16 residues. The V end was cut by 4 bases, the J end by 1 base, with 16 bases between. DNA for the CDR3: TGCGCCAGCAGCAGGAGACAGGCTGGTGGCACAGATACGCAGTATTTT. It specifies CASSRRQAGGTDTQYF. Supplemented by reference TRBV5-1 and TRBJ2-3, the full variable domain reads KAGVTQTPRYLIKTRGQQVTLSCSPISGHRSVSWYQQTPGQGLQFLFEYFSETQRNKGNFPGRFSGRQFSNSRSEMNVSTLELGDSALYLCASSRRQAGGTDTQYFGPGTRLTVL.

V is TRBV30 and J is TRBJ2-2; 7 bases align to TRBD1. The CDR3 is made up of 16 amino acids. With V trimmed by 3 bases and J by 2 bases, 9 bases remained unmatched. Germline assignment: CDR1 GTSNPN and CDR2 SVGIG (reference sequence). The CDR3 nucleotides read TGTGCCTGGAGGGAAAAACAGGGGCTAAACACCGGGGAGCTGTTTTTT. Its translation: CAWREKQGLNTGELFF.

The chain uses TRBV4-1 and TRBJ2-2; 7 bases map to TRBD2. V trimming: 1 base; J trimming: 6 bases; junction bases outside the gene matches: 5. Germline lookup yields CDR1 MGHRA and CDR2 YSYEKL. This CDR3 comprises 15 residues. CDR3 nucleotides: TGCGCCAGCAGCCAAGGGTTGCGGGGGTCCGGGGAGCTGTTTTTT. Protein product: CASSQGLRGSGELFF.

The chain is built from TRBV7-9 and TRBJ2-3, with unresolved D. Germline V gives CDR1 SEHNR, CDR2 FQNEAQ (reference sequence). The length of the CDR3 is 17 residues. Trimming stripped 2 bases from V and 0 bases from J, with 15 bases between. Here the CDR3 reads CASSLKLVRESTDTQYF. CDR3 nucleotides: TGTGCCAGCAGCTTAAAGCTCGTGCGAGAAAGCACAGATACGCAGTATTTT.

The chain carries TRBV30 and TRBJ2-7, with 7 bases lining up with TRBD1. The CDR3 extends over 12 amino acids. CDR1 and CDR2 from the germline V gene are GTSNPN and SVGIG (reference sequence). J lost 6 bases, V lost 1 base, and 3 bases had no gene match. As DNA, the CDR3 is TGTGCCTGGAGTGCCGGACAGGCCGAGCAGTACTTC. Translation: CAWSAGQAEQYF.

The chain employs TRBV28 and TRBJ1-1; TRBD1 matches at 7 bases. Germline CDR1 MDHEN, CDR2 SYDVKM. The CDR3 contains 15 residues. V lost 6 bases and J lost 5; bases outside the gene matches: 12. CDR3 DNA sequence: TGTGCCAGCAGGGCCTCGAGGGGGCGAGGTACTGAAGCTTTCTTT. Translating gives CASRASRGRGTEAFF.